The clone carrying this T cell receptor beta chain appeared a few times. The sample originates from a study of blood T cells in healthy people across ages. Alongside a J-beta primer mix, a sample-barcoded 5' primer served in a second PCR lasting about 7 to 12 cycles. A template-switch adaptor that had 12 random nucleotides put a tag on each cDNA molecule. TCRdb re-analysed the 5' RACE reads in MiXCR, keeping a single row per CDR3 protein. This table has 1.4 million or so distinct CDR3 sequences, approximately 43% appearing once. The CDR3 covers 15 residues. The germline V gene has CDR1 MNHEY and CDR2 SVGEGT. V was trimmed by 0 bases and J by 5 bases, leaving 13 bases between them.

This clonotype originated in a woman under 30 in good health. The sequenced material came from blood. The chain links TRBV6-2 or TRBV6-3 to TRBJ1-1, with no clear D. The CDR3 sequence: CASSYSVRGTTEAFF. The CDR3 DNA sequence: TGTGCCAGCAGTTACTCGGTCCGGGGTACGACTGAAGCTTTCTTT.